The source of this T cell receptor beta chain is a study of cytomegalovirus exposure and HLA in healthy donors. The CDR3 has 17 residues. Trimming took 4 bases from V and 4 from J; bases not matched to a gene: 7. Germline assignment: CDR1 SGHNT and CDR2 YYREEE (reference sequence). The study ran its PCR with 60 Vbeta and 13 Jbeta primers. Assay used: immunoSEQ multiplex PCR; TCRdb lists only in-frame clones, some missing. The sample shows 95,000 to 150,000 clones, around 80% of them seen only once. The V call is TRBV5-4, the J call TRBJ2-3; 15 positions match TRBD2. The clonotype was recovered from a woman in her thirties or forties in good health and CMV-seropositive. The sequencing input was PBMCs. The CDR3 nucleotides read TGTGCCAGCAGCCTAGGGACTAGCGGGGGGAGGGCAGATACGCAGTATTTT. As protein: CASSLGTSGGRADTQYF. Full variable domain (missing parts from reference TRBV5-4 and TRBJ2-3): ETGVTQSPTHLIKTRGQQVTLRCSSQSGHNTVSWYQQALGQGPQFIFQYYREEENGRGNFPPRFSGLQFPNYSSELNVNALELDDSALYLCASSLGTSGGRADTQYFGPGTRLTVL.